The 20 T cell receptor beta chains in this list originate from one sample, sequenced in a study of blood T cell repertoires in COVID-19. Profiling relied on immunoSEQ multiplex PCR, and the TCRdb table lists in-frame clones only, not all of them. The table has 350,000 to 500,000 clones, roughly 88% seen once; the top ten hold approximately 1.5%. The sequenced sample was PBMCs or T cells enriched from blood (not recorded which). Receptors were obtained from a woman aged 18 to 35 who had been exposed to COVID-19.

This chain uses TRBV2 with TRBJ1-4, with TRBD1 identical over 7 bases. Germline lookup yields CDR1 SNHLY and CDR2 FYNNEI. V shed 6 bases, J shed 5 bases, and the junction held 3 bases outside the gene matches. CDR3 size: 13 residues. The CDR3 spells CASRQGWNEKLFF. CDR3 DNA sequence: TGTGCCAGCAGACAGGGGTGGAATGAAAAACTGTTTTTT.

The chain employs TRBV14 and TRBJ1-2, with D maybe TRBD1 (5 bases). The CDR3 is made up of 17 amino acids. The V gene's germline CDR1 is SGHDN and CDR2 FVKESK. Trimming cost V 4 bases and J 1 base, with 19 bases left between them. The CDR3 region is CASSRTLRGGNNYGYTF. CDR3 coding DNA: TGTGCCAGCAGCCGGACTTTAAGGGGAGGGAATAACTATGGCTACACCTTC.

The DNA for the CDR3 is TGTGCCAGCAGGACAGGGTCAGTTTCGAACACTGAAGCTTTCTTT. Amino acids: CASRTGSVSNTEAFF. The chain carries TRBV28 and TRBJ1-1, with 7 bases lining up with TRBD1. CDR3 length: 15 amino acids. Germline CDR1 reads MDHEN; CDR2 reads SYDVKM. V was pared by 6 bases and J by 1 base, with 8 bases of the junction left unmatched.

J is TRBJ2-7 and V is TRBV6-5; 9 nucleotides match TRBD2. V was pared by 4 bases and J by 6 bases, with 13 bases of the junction left unmatched. Germline CDR1 MNHEY, CDR2 SVGAGI. The CDR3 sequence is 16 residues long. In nucleotides, the CDR3 is TGTGCCAGCAGTTCCCTAGCGGGATCCGGACCCGGCGAGCAGTACTTC. Residues: CASSSLAGSGPGEQYF.

J is TRBJ1-4 and V is TRBV4-3; TRBD1 might be the D (6 bases). Germline V gene lookup returns CDR1 LGHNA and CDR2 YSLEER. This CDR3 has 13 amino acids. Deletions cut 3 bases from V and 7 bases from J, with 9 bases between. CDR3 coding DNA: TGCGCCAGCAGCCAGGACAGCTTTGAAAAACTGTTTTTT. Amino acids: CASSQDSFEKLFF.

The chain has TRBV28 and TRBJ1-5, with TRBD1 matching over 8 bases. This CDR3 contains 15 residues. In germline, CDR1 is MDHEN, CDR2 SYDVKM. Losses at the gene ends were 7 bases for V and 2 bases for J; bases not matched to a gene: 7. The CDR3 protein is CASTPQGAGNQPQHF. As DNA, the CDR3 is TGTGCCAGCACCCCCCAGGGGGCTGGCAATCAGCCCCAGCATTTT.

This rearrangement joins TRBV19 to TRBJ2-7; 7 bases are a match to TRBD1. There are 13 residues in the CDR3. With 3 bases clipped from V and 1 base from J, the junction kept 0 bases outside the gene matches. Germline loops: CDR1 LNHDA, CDR2 SQIVND (reference sequence). In nucleotides, the CDR3 is TGTGCCAGTAGTATGACAGGGTCCTACGAGCAGTACTTC. It codes for CASSMTGSYEQYF. The variable domain in full, completed from reference TRBV19 and TRBJ2-7, reads DGGITQSPKYLFRKEGQNVTLSCEQNLNHDAMYWYRQDPGQGLRLIYYSQIVNDFQKGDIAEGYSVSREKKESFPLTVTSAQKNPTAFYLCASSMTGSYEQYFGPGTRLTVT.

The chain joins TRBV5-4 to TRBJ2-1; D is possibly TRBD2 (5 bases). With 6 bases removed from V and 9 bases from J, the gap between germline ends came to 16 bases. The germline V gene encodes CDR1 SGHNT and CDR2 YYREEE (reference sequence). The CDR3 is made up of 13 amino acids. The CDR3 coding sequence is TGTGCCAGCAAAGCGGAATTTCACCTTGAGCAGTTCTTC. Protein: CASKAEFHLEQFF.

This chain uses TRBV27 with TRBJ1-2; TRBD1 matches at 10 bases. The CDR3 has 17 residues. The V and J ends lost 5 bases and 8 bases, in that order; junction bases with no gene match: 17. The germline V gene encodes CDR1 MNHEY and CDR2 SMNVEV (reference sequence). DNA of the CDR3: TGTGCCAGCAGTACACAGGGACAGGGGCCCTTGCAAGGGGGCTACACCTTC. This encodes CASSTQGQGPLQGGYTF.

The V call is TRBV29-1, the J call TRBJ2-3; TRBD2 aligns across 8 bases. The V gene end was trimmed by 1 base and the J gene end by 9 bases; junction bases not matched to a gene: 12. The CDR3 extends over 15 amino acids. From germline, CDR1 is SQVTM and CDR2 ANQGSEA. CDR3 amino acids: CSVEVPRTSRGTQYF. CDR3 DNA: TGCAGCGTTGAAGTCCCCAGGACTAGCCGTGGCACGCAGTATTTT.

The V and J genes are TRBV6-5 and TRBJ1-3; tentative D call: TRBD1 (6 bases). From germline, CDR1 is MNHEY and CDR2 SVGAGI. The CDR3 is 14 residues long. Trimming removed 8 bases from V and 0 bases from J, with 11 bases in between. CDR3 amino acids: CASLGADSGNTIYF. DNA for the CDR3: TGTGCCAGCCTGGGGGCAGACTCTGGAAACACCATATATTTT.

The genes are TRBV7-8 and TRBJ1-3; 9 positions agree with TRBD1. V gave up 6 bases and J gave up 3 bases; unmatched junction bases: 6. The CDR3 length is 15 residues. From germline, CDR1 is SGHVS and CDR2 FQNEAQ. CDR3 nucleotides: TGTGCCAGCAGGGTAGACAGGGGGATTGGAAACACCATATATTTT. This translates into CASRVDRGIGNTIYF.

The rearrangement joins TRBV9 to TRBJ2-6; no definite D call. Trimming left V 4 bases short and J 0 bases short, with 5 bases between. This CDR3 is built from 14 residues. In germline, CDR1 is SGDLS, CDR2 YYNGEE. DNA of the CDR3: TGTGCCAGCAGCCTAAGCTCTGGGGCCAACGTCCTGACTTTC. Amino acids: CASSLSSGANVLTF.

The V and J genes are TRBV10-1 and TRBJ1-3; 8 positions agree with TRBD1. V gave up 2 bases and J gave up 6 bases; unmatched junction bases: 6. The germline CDR1 and CDR2 sequences are WNHNN and SYGVQD (reference sequence). This CDR3 is built from 15 residues. CDR3 amino acids: CASSELRGRINTIYF. In DNA form, the CDR3 reads TGCGCCAGCAGTGAGCTCAGGGGGCGCATAAACACCATATATTTT.

Worth noting for this clone: Other DNA sequences in the same sample also yield this CDR3. CDR3 sequence reads: CASSPGQGVYEQYF. CDR3 DNA sequence: TGTGCCAGCTCACCCGGACAGGGGGTCTACGAGCAGTACTTC. V usage is TRBV18 and J usage is TRBJ2-7; 10 bases agree with TRBD1. J was trimmed by 3 bases and V by 3 bases; bases with no gene match: 2. The V gene's germline CDR1 is KGHSH and CDR2 LQKENI. The CDR3 is 14 amino acids.

The chain employs TRBV7-8 and TRBJ2-1, with TRBD2 matching 9 bases. Trimming cost V 5 bases and J 2 bases; bases outside gene matches: 7. CDR1 and CDR2 (germline): SGHVS, FQNEAQ. There are 16 residues in the CDR3. The CDR3 nucleotides read TGTGCCAGCAGCGGATTACGCGGGGGGGCCTACAATGAGCAGTTCTTC. It encodes CASSGLRGGAYNEQFF.

The sample holds a few counts of this clone. The chain joins TRBV25-1 to TRBJ1-1; TRBD1 matches at 8 bases. This CDR3 contains 13 residues. CDR1 and CDR2 (germline): MGHDK, SYGVNS. J was trimmed by 8 bases and V by 4 bases; bases with no gene match: 6. The CDR3 loop reads CASSGADRVEAFF. The CDR3 nucleotides are TGTGCCAGCAGTGGAGCGGACAGGGTCGAAGCTTTCTTT.

This chain connects TRBV25-1 to TRBJ1-2, with 7 nucleotides matching TRBD1. V was pared by 2 bases and J by 7 bases, with 10 bases of the junction left unmatched. CDR1 MGHDK and CDR2 SYGVNS come from the germline V gene. There are 15 residues in the CDR3. CDR3 nucleotides: TGTGCCAGCAGTGAAGGGGACAGTCACTATCGTGGCTACACCTTC. Residues: CASSEGDSHYRGYTF.

In this sample, this clone turned up once. This rearrangement joins TRBV6-1 to TRBJ2-4, with 9 bases identical to TRBD1. J lost 5 bases, V lost 2 bases, and 13 bases had no gene match. This CDR3 has 18 residues. The germline gives CDR1 MNHNS, CDR2 SASEGT. CDR3 in DNA: TGTGCCAGCAGTGAATCATCTCCGGGACAGGGATTACAAAACATTCAGTACTTC. Translating gives CASSESSPGQGLQNIQYF.

The V and J genes are TRBV5-1 and TRBJ1-2; 8 bases agree with TRBD1. CDR3 length: 14 residues. The V gene end was trimmed by 2 bases and the J gene end by 4 bases; junction bases not matched to a gene: 4. The germline CDR1 and CDR2 sequences are SGHRS and YFSETQ. For the CDR3, the DNA is TGCGCCAGCAGCTTCCAGGGGGCGCGCTATGGCTACACCTTC. This translates into CASSFQGARYGYTF.